The source of this TCR beta chain is a study of OX40 agonist ivuxolimab in advanced cancers. General observations from the study: In general, CD8+ T cells held more expanded clones than CD4+ did, on average. Near-lowest levels of clonal expansion characterized partial responders at 0.1-3.0 mg/kg.

Of note for this clone: Its antigen is not identified.

TCRdb's table, derived via immunoSEQ multiplex PCR, lists solely in-frame clones and lacks some. The sample shows tens of thousands of clones, roughly 82% of them seen only once. Germline CDR1 and CDR2: KGHSH and LQKENI. The CDR3 consists of 15 residues. V was pared by 9 bases and J by 1 base, with 15 bases between. This chain connects TRBV18 to TRBJ2-2; D is undetermined. The sample was CD4+ or CD8+ T cells sorted from blood, taken in a trial of the OX40 agonist ivuxolimab. The receptor was derived from an adult with an advanced solid tumor such as melanoma, head and neck, liver or kidney cancer. The CDR3 loop reads CASLRSGKNTGELFF. The CDR3 DNA is TGTGCCAGTCTCAGGTCAGGAAAGAACACCGGGGAGCTGTTTTTT.